Below are 22 T cell receptor beta chains sequenced from a single sample in a study of CD8 T cells in Susac syndrome. An input of about 0.5 to 1 ug of RNA was subjected to reverse transcription using random hexamers. From the immunoSEQ multiplex PCR reads, TCRdb called clonotypes with MiXCR, one entry per CDR3 protein. Found here are 180,000 or so distinct CDR3 sequences, about 94% of them singletons; the top ten hold 0.085% to 0.11%. Sequencing used CD4+ T cells from PBMCs. These receptor sequences come from a human donor in good health.

V gene TRBV13 combines with J gene TRBJ2-5; 8 bases line up with TRBD1. Per germline, CDR1 PRHDT and CDR2 FYEKMQ (reference sequence). The CDR3 totals 17 residues. Trimming at V came to 3 bases and at J to 2 bases, leaving 11 bases not matched to a gene. Here the CDR3 DNA reads TGTGCCAGCAGCTTCCTTACTTCGACAGGGGCTCAAGAGACCCAGTACTTC. Its translation is CASSFLTSTGAQETQYF. Full variable domain (missing parts from reference TRBV13 and TRBJ2-5): AAGVIQSPRHLIKEKRETATLKCYPIPRHDTVYWYQQGPGQDPQFLISFYEKMQSDKGSIPDRFSAQQFSDYHSELNMSSLELGDSALYFCASSFLTSTGAQETQYFGPGTRLLVL.

The rearrangement joins TRBV6-5 to TRBJ2-5, with TRBD2 matching over 9 bases. The CDR3 contains 14 residues. Per the germline V gene, CDR1 is MNHEY and CDR2 is SVGAGI. V dropped 4 bases and J dropped 4; count of bases not matched to a gene: 4. This CDR3 reads CASSSGLASETQYF. CDR3 DNA sequence: TGTGCCAGCAGTTCGGGACTAGCATCAGAGACCCAGTACTTC.

This chain uses TRBV15 with TRBJ2-1; D gene uncertain. Germline CDR1 reads LNHNV; CDR2 reads YYDKDF (reference sequence). CDR3 length: 16 amino acids. The germline V and J ends were trimmed by 3 bases and 4 bases, with 16 bases remaining between them. The CDR3 DNA follows: TGTGCCACCAGCAGCTCCTTGGACCGCAGATACAATGAGCAGTTCTTC. This sequence encodes CATSSSLDRRYNEQFF.

The chain uses TRBV12-3 or TRBV12-4 and TRBJ2-7; D could derive from TRBD1 or TRBD2 (5 bases each). This CDR3 has 14 residues. Trimming removed 4 bases from V and 6 bases from J, with 16 bases in between. CDR3: CASSSIGGIGEQYF. CDR3 bases: TGTGCCAGCAGTTCCATTGGGGGAATTGGCGAGCAGTACTTC.

Written as DNA, the CDR3 is TGCAGTGCTAGAGTCGGGGGGACGAACACTGAAGCTTTCTTT. Translating it yields CSARVGGTNTEAFF. This rearrangement joins TRBV20-1 to TRBJ1-1; weak D call: TRBD1 (5 bases). Trimming removed 1 base from V and 1 base from J, with 10 bases in between. The CDR3 sequence is 14 residues long. Germline V lookup: CDR1 DFQATT, CDR2 SNEGSKA (reference sequence).

The rearrangement uses TRBV20-1 and TRBJ1-5; D gene unclear. Trimming took off 4 bases at V and 0 bases at J, with 7 bases between the two ends. CDR3 length: 13 residues. CDR1 and CDR2 (germline): DFQATT, SNEGSKA (reference sequence). The CDR3: CSAIYYSNQPQHF. The CDR3 bases are TGCAGTGCTATCTACTATAGCAATCAGCCCCAGCATTTT.

V and J are TRBV7-9 and TRBJ1-1, with D hard to call. This CDR3 comprises 10 residues. Per germline, CDR1 SEHNR and CDR2 FQNEAQ (reference sequence). With 5 bases removed from V and 6 bases from J, the gap between germline ends came to 4 bases. The CDR3 sequence: CASSRSEAFF. The CDR3 DNA sequence: TGTGCCAGCAGCAGATCTGAAGCTTTCTTT.

The rearrangement uses TRBV6-5 and TRBJ1-5; 7 bases are a match to TRBD1. Germline V gene data show CDR1 as MNHEY and CDR2 as SVGAGI. The CDR3 sequence is 14 residues long. V lost 6 bases to trimming and J lost 3 bases; unmatched junction nucleotides: 5. The CDR3 DNA is TGTGCCAGCAGACGGGGACAGCTCAATCAGCCCCAGCATTTT. Translation gives CASRRGQLNQPQHF.

The V call is TRBV18, the J call TRBJ1-3, with D hard to call. The CDR3 has 12 amino acids. In germline, CDR1 is KGHSH, CDR2 LQKENI. V dropped 0 bases and J dropped 4 bases, with 1 base sitting between them. The DNA for the CDR3 is TGTGCCAGCTCACCACCCGGAAACACCATATATTTT. Its translation: CASSPPGNTIYF.

The chain links TRBV2 to TRBJ2-2; 11 bases fit TRBD2. The CDR3 loop spans 15 amino acids. After removal of 6 bases from V and 4 bases from J, the junction contained 4 bases not matched to a gene. The V gene's germline CDR1 is SNHLY and CDR2 FYNNEI. The CDR3 DNA reads TGTGCCAGCAGACCTGGACTAGCGGGCACCGGGGAGCTGTTTTTT. Protein: CASRPGLAGTGELFF.

V usage is TRBV15 and J usage is TRBJ1-4, with unresolved D. Germline V lookup: CDR1 LNHNV, CDR2 YYDKDF (reference sequence). This CDR3 comprises 15 residues. Trimming took off 2 bases at V and 3 bases at J, with 10 bases between the two ends. The CDR3 bases are TGTGCCACCAGCAGAAGTGGATCTCCTAATGAAAAACTGTTTTTT. Translation gives CATSRSGSPNEKLFF.

The chain employs TRBV19 and TRBJ2-1; maybe TRBD2 (5 bases). V gave up 3 bases and J gave up 0 bases, with 12 bases separating them. In germline, CDR1 is LNHDA, CDR2 SQIVND (reference sequence). The CDR3 has 16 residues. The CDR3 spells CASSISSSSSYNEQFF. CDR3 nucleotides: TGTGCCAGTAGTATCTCTAGCTCCAGCTCCTACAATGAGCAGTTCTTC. The full variable domain, in which reference TRBV19 and TRBJ2-1 provide the parts outside the CDR3, is DGGITQSPKYLFRKEGQNVTLSCEQNLNHDAMYWYRQDPGQGLRLIYYSQIVNDFQKGDIAEGYSVSREKKESFPLTVTSAQKNPTAFYLCASSISSSSSYNEQFFGPGTRLTVL.

V usage is TRBV7-2 and J usage is TRBJ1-5; 8 bases are a match to TRBD1. V lost 4 bases to trimming and J lost 4 bases; unmatched junction nucleotides: 6. The CDR3 length is 15 residues. In germline, CDR1 is SGHTA, CDR2 FQGNSA. Written as DNA, the CDR3 is TGTGCCAGCAGCTGGGGACAGGCCAGAAATCAGCCCCAGCATTTT. This sequence encodes CASSWGQARNQPQHF.

This chain joins TRBV29-1 and TRBJ1-5; D may be TRBD1 (5 bases). CDR3 length equals 12 residues. V dropped 5 bases and J dropped 4 bases, with 9 bases sitting between them. CDR1 is SQVTM, CDR2 ANQGSEA, per germline. CDR3: CSVRQPNQPQHF. Written as DNA, the CDR3 is TGCAGCGTTCGACAGCCTAATCAGCCCCAGCATTTT.

The chain links TRBV7-3 to TRBJ1-1, with TRBD1 as a possible D gene (5 bases). This CDR3 comprises 13 residues. Trimming removed 0 bases from V and 8 bases from J, with 10 bases in between. The germline V gene encodes CDR1 SGHTA and CDR2 FQGTGA. The CDR3 bases are TGTGCCAGCAGCTTAACCAGGGAGGCAGAAGCTTTCTTT. Its protein is CASSLTREAEAFF.

The genes are TRBV5-1 and TRBJ2-2; D gene unclear. This CDR3 is built from 14 residues. Trimming shortened V by 6 bases and J by 0 bases, and 9 bases separated the two germline ends. CDR1 is SGHRS, CDR2 YFSETQ, per germline. The CDR3 here is CASILSPNTGELFF. For the CDR3, the DNA is TGCGCCAGCATCCTGTCCCCGAACACCGGGGAGCTGTTTTTT.

V usage is TRBV30 and J usage is TRBJ2-7; D is perhaps TRBD1 (5 bases). This CDR3 contains 13 residues. CDR1 is GTSNPN, CDR2 SVGIG, per germline (reference sequence). Trimming removed 2 bases at V and 2 bases at J, with 10 bases between. DNA for the CDR3: TGTGCCTGGAGTAAAGGACAAGCCTACGAGCAGTACTTC. Translation gives CAWSKGQAYEQYF. The full variable domain, with the rest looked up from reference TRBV30 and TRBJ2-7, is SQTIHQWPATLVQPVGSPLSLECTVEGTSNPNLYWYRQAAGRGLQLLFYSVGIGQISSEVPQNLSASRPQDRQFILSSKKLLLSDSGFYLCAWSKGQAYEQYFGPGTRLTVT.

This rearrangement joins TRBV24-1 to TRBJ1-2; 10 positions match TRBD1. Germline CDR1 reads KGHDR; CDR2 reads SFDVKD. The CDR3 is 14 residues long. V lost 4 bases, J lost 4 bases, and 2 bases stayed unmatched. The CDR3 protein is CATSERTGGYGYTF. The CDR3 region has the DNA TGTGCCACCAGTGAAAGGACAGGGGGCTATGGCTACACCTTC.

The chain couples TRBV9 to TRBJ2-1; TRBD1 is a possible D gene (5 bases). V lost 3 bases, J lost 9 bases, and 19 bases lay in between. This CDR3 has 15 amino acids. Germline CDR1 reads SGDLS; CDR2 reads YYNGEE. DNA for the CDR3: TGTGCCAGCAGCGCAAACAGCCAGGGTCGCGGTGAGCAGTTCTTC. Its protein is CASSANSQGRGEQFF.

The chain couples TRBV24-1 to TRBJ1-1; D is uncertain. Germline CDR1 reads KGHDR; CDR2 reads SFDVKD. The CDR3 covers 11 residues. Between the trimmed V and J ends, which lost 2 bases and 6 bases, there was a span of 3 bases. CDR3 sequence: CATSDYPEAFF. The DNA for the CDR3 is TGTGCCACCAGTGATTACCCTGAAGCTTTCTTT.

The gene calls are TRBV30 and TRBJ1-1; D is undetermined. The CDR3 length is 13 residues. The germline CDR1 and CDR2 sequences are GTSNPN and SVGIG (reference sequence). V was pared by 2 bases and J by 2 bases, with 9 bases between. CDR3 loop: CAWSKTANTEAFF. The DNA for the CDR3 is TGTGCCTGGAGTAAGACGGCAAACACTGAAGCTTTCTTT.

The V call is TRBV18, the J call TRBJ1-3; no definite D call. CDR1 and CDR2 from the germline V gene are KGHSH and LQKENI. V lost 6 bases to trimming and J lost 4 bases, with 7 bases between them. This CDR3 is built from 12 residues. CDR3 sequence reads: CASSADGNTIYF. DNA of the CDR3: TGTGCCAGCTCGGCCGACGGAAACACCATATATTTT.